This TCR beta chain was documented in a study of blood T cells in healthy people across ages. Alongside a J-beta primer mix, a sample-barcoded 5' primer served in a second PCR lasting about 7 to 12 cycles. Carrying 12 random nucleotides, a template-switch adaptor labeled each individual cDNA molecule. TCRdb re-analysed the 5' RACE reads in MiXCR, keeping a single row per CDR3 protein. Among hundreds of thousands of distinct CDR3 sequences listed, just under 25% were seen once. In germline, CDR1 is SEHNR, CDR2 FQNEAQ (reference sequence). V gave up 5 bases and J gave up 5 bases, with 9 bases separating them. The length of the CDR3 is 13 residues. Caucasian, healthy and from Russia, the donors were aged between roughly 6 and 95. This sample also belongs to another study, concerning T cells of mothers and their children. This second study notes: The study found slightly higher but non-significant overlap in related versus unrelated mother-child pairs.

The sequenced sample was blood. The receptor comes from a boy aged 5-17 years in good health. V gene TRBV7-9 combines with J gene TRBJ2-2; the D is unclear. This CDR3 is CASSPVPTGELFF. The DNA for the CDR3 is TGTGCCAGCAGCCCCGTCCCTACCGGGGAGCTGTTTTTT.